Detailed here is one T cell receptor (beta chain). Assay: immunoSEQ multiplex PCR; the TCRdb copy retains only in-frame clones and omits some. Seen here are about 45,000 clones, roughly nine tenths observed once, and the top ten hold roughly 9.2%. The CDR3 contains 16 residues. Germline V lookup: CDR1 SNHLY, CDR2 FYNNEI. J gave up 1 base and V 6 bases, and 6 bases lay outside the gene matches. This entry is derived from a study of blood T cell repertoires in COVID-19. Study-wide context: Acute-phase and convalescent COVID-19 samples originated in the United States, Italy and Spain. T cells, B-cell-depleted T cells, or PBMCs provided the cDNA or gDNA that served as material.

The receptor was derived from a human donor in a cohort sampled during active COVID-19. V is TRBV2 and J is TRBJ1-4; 9 nucleotides agree with TRBD1. The sample comprised peripheral blood. The CDR3 DNA sequence: TGTGCCAGCAGCGAATCGGACAGGGGAACTAATGAAAAACTGTTTTTT. Translation: CASSESDRGTNEKLFF.